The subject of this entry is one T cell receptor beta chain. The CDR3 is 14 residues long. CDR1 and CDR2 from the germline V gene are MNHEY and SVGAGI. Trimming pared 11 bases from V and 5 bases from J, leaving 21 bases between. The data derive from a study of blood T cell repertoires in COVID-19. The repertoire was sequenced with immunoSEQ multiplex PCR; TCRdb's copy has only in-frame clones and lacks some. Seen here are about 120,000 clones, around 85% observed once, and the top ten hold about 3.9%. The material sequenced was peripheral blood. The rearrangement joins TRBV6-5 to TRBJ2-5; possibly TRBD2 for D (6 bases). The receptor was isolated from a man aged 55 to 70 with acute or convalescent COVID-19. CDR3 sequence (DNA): TGTGCCTCCTTGGAGGCGGGGTGGTGGGAGACCCAGTACTTC. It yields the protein CASLEAGWWETQYF.